This passage covers 13 T cell receptor beta chains from one sample sequenced in a study of blood T cell repertoires in COVID-19. The assay was immunoSEQ multiplex PCR, and TCRdb's table has in-frame clones only and misses some. The sample holds some 270,000 clones, roughly nine tenths seen once. The sequencing input was peripheral blood. Receptors were obtained from a woman in her forties who had recovered from COVID-19.

This clone occurred once. This chain joins TRBV10-2 and TRBJ1-2; 9 nucleotides align to TRBD1. V lost 6 bases, J lost 8 bases, and 13 bases stayed unmatched. Looked up from germline, CDR1 is WSHSY and CDR2 is SAAADI. This CDR3 region has 15 residues. In DNA form, the CDR3 reads TGCGCCAGCAGAGCCGTCACGGGACAGGGAAACGGCTACACCTTC. It encodes CASRAVTGQGNGYTF.

The CDR3 region has the DNA TGTGCCAGCAGGAAACAGCAAAATAGCAATCAGCCCCAGCATTTT. Residues: CASRKQQNSNQPQHF. V is TRBV28 and J is TRBJ1-5; D is unresolved. This CDR3 has 15 amino acids. With 6 bases removed from V and 0 bases from J, the gap between germline ends came to 12 bases. Germline loops: CDR1 MDHEN, CDR2 SYDVKM.

V is TRBV21-1 and J is TRBJ1-1; the table's D call of TRBD1 was not tested on the DNA. TRBV21-1 represents a pseudogene. The length of the CDR3 is 16 residues. CDR3 in amino acids: CAREDRALNMNTEAFF. The CDR3 bases are TGTGCCAGGGAGGACAGGGCACTTAACATGAACACTGAAGCTTTCTTT.

This chain uses TRBV28 with TRBJ2-1; no firm D call. V lost 7 bases and J lost 7, with 20 bases in between. The CDR3 sequence is 15 residues long. Germline loops: CDR1 MDHEN, CDR2 SYDVKM. This chain's CDR3 is CASTHPELFKNEQFF. CDR3 coding DNA: TGTGCCAGCACCCATCCCGAGCTATTTAAGAATGAGCAGTTCTTC.

The chain is built from TRBV5-1 and TRBJ1-2; D perhaps matches TRBD1 (5 bases). CDR1 SGHRS and CDR2 YFSETQ come from the germline V gene. Trimming stripped 4 bases from V and 4 bases from J, with 14 bases between. This CDR3 has 14 amino acids. CDR3 protein: CASSLGAPGYGYTF. CDR3 DNA: TGCGCCAGCAGCCTAGGGGCGCCTGGCTATGGCTACACCTTC.

J is TRBJ2-6 and V is TRBV4-1; D is possibly TRBD1 (5 bases). The CDR3 runs to 18 residues. Germline values: CDR1 MGHRA, CDR2 YSYEKL. V was clipped by 0 bases and J by 4 bases, with 16 bases between them. The CDR3 region has the DNA TGCGCCAGCAGCCAAGAAAAGGGGATTTCGTTCGGGGCCAACGTCCTGACTTTC. Translated, it gives CASSQEKGISFGANVLTF.

This clone was seen a single time. This chain uses TRBV19 with TRBJ1-4; TRBD1 matches at 10 bases. V was clipped by 7 bases and J by 2 bases; unmatched bases: 4. Germline-derived CDR1 and CDR2 are LNHDA and SQIVND (reference sequence). The CDR3 totals 15 residues. The DNA for the CDR3 is TGTGCCAGTATGAGACAGGGGGCGACTAATGAAAAACTGTTTTTT. This sequence encodes CASMRQGATNEKLFF.

V is TRBV24-1 and J is TRBJ1-5, with D perhaps matching TRBD1 (5 bases). The CDR3 is made up of 15 amino acids. The V gene's germline CDR1 is KGHDR and CDR2 SFDVKD. DNA of the CDR3: TGTGCACCCGGGCGGGGCTCGGTCGGCAATCAGCCCCAGCATTTT. It encodes CAPGRGSVGNQPQHF.

V and J are TRBV6-2 or TRBV6-3 and TRBJ2-3, with 9 bases aligning to TRBD2. V lost 5 bases to trimming and J lost 3 bases; unmatched junction nucleotides: 6. The germline V gene encodes CDR1 MNHEY and CDR2 SVGEGT. This CDR3 region has 15 residues. The CDR3 spells CASSPRGGVTDTQYF. The CDR3 DNA follows: TGTGCCAGCAGTCCCCGCGGGGGGGTTACAGATACGCAGTATTTT.

V and J are TRBV6-1 and TRBJ2-2; TRBD1 is a possible D gene (6 bases). The CDR3 has 17 residues. Trimming removed 1 base at V and 0 bases at J, with 12 bases between. The germline V gene encodes CDR1 MNHNS and CDR2 SASEGT. CDR3 in amino acids: CASSEVWGPANTGELFF. CDR3 DNA: TGTGCCAGCAGTGAAGTATGGGGGCCCGCGAACACCGGGGAGCTGTTTTTT.

The chain combines TRBV3-1 (or the pseudogene TRBV3-2) with TRBJ2-7; no definite D call. The germline CDR1 and CDR2 sequences are LGHDT and YNNKEL (reference sequence). The CDR3 totals 12 residues. V was shortened by 3 bases and J by 1 base, with 4 bases between the two germline ends. The chain's CDR3 is CASSHLSYEQYF. The CDR3 coding sequence is TGTGCCAGCAGCCATCTTTCCTACGAGCAGTACTTC.

The chain links TRBV12-5 to TRBJ2-2; 7 nucleotides match TRBD2. Germline V CDR1 and CDR2: LGHNT, FRNRAP. The CDR3 has 17 amino acids. J lost 0 bases, V lost 3 bases, and 7 bases had no gene match. Written as DNA, the CDR3 is TGTGCTAGTGGTTTCGTGGCGGGAGTTACGAACACCGGGGAGCTGTTTTTT. It encodes CASGFVAGVTNTGELFF. Looking up the rest from reference TRBV12-5 and TRBJ2-2 gives the full variable domain: DARVTQTPRHKVTEMGQEVTMRCQPILGHNTVFWYRQTMMQGLELLAYFRNRAPLDDSGMPKDRFSAEMPDATLATLKIQPSEPRDSAVYFCASGFVAGVTNTGELFFGEGSRLTVL.

The chain employs TRBV9 and TRBJ2-1; possibly TRBD2 for D (6 bases). V was trimmed by 4 bases and J by 7 bases, leaving 15 bases between them. Germline V lookup: CDR1 SGDLS, CDR2 YYNGEE. This CDR3 spans 14 amino acids. The CDR3 coding sequence is TGTGCCAGCAGCCCGACCCCTAGCGAAAATGAGCAGTTCTTC. Its protein is CASSPTPSENEQFF.